Ten or more counts support the clone carrying this TCR beta chain. This record comes from a study of T cells after yellow fever vaccination. A 5'RACE template-switching step, the method used to make TCR cDNA, added a universal primer site and UMIs. A single record per CDR3 protein comes from TCRdb applying MiXCR to the 5' RACE reads. The data hold under 5,000 distinct CDR3 sequences, with under 4% observed a single time. Study results and caveats: In post-booster samples, most primary-vaccination clones reappeared (under 98% CD4, approximately 91% CD8). Almost all vaccine-responding clonotypes escaped detection in sorted memory subsets on day 0.

The clonotype originates from a man aged 25 to 40 who received the YFV17D yellow fever vaccine. Sample: PBMCs, either bulk or a sorted T-cell subset (CD4+, CD8+, memory, or dextramer-sorted; not recorded which), taken 15 days after the yellow fever booster vaccination.

The CDR3 region has the DNA TGTGCCAGCAGTCGGCCAGGGGCTCAGAACACTGAAGCTTTCTTT. Amino acid sequence: CASSRPGAQNTEAFF. The chain is built from TRBV6-5 and TRBJ1-1, with D perhaps matching TRBD1 (6 bases). Trimming cost V 5 bases and J 1 base, with 14 bases left between them. Germline CDR1 is MNHEY and CDR2 is SVGAGI. CDR3 length equals 15 residues.